This T cell receptor (beta chain) was identified in a study of metastatic and nonmetastatic thyroid tumors. Across the study: Thyroid patients, malignant and benign, had repertoires compared across blood and tumor or nodule tissue.

This clone was recorded once. Its antigen remains unidentified. All patients were treatment-naive before thyroid surgery. Notes on the study in general: Reported TCR beta diversity, measured in blood and tumor, was significantly higher for malignant thyroid tumors than for benign nodules.

Per the authors' pipeline: Construction of a distant-metastasis classifier for papillary thyroid cancer relied on CDR3 differences across clinicopathological groups. TCRdb used MiXCR to call clones anew from the PCR reads. These V and J calls rely on TCRdb rather than the paper's analysis. The sample lists about 27,000 clones; around 15% were seen once. The trim removed 5 bases at V and 2 bases at J, leaving 11 bases unmatched. CDR1 is DFQATT and CDR2 is SNEGSKA in the germline V gene (reference sequence). CDR3 size: 17 residues. The J gene is TRBJ2-1, the V gene TRBV20-1; 11 nucleotides line up with TRBD2. The sequenced material came from blood. The origin of this receptor is a male donor with papillary thyroid cancer or a benign thyroid nodule (not recorded which). Some clones in this sample may be carry-over from other donors' samples. The CDR3: CSARQPGLAAAYNEQFF. The DNA for the CDR3 is TGCAGTGCTCGCCAACCGGGACTAGCGGCGGCCTACAATGAGCAGTTCTTC.